The clone carrying this T cell receptor beta chain was seen at least ten times. These data come from a study of early T cells in non-severe SARS-CoV-2 infection. One entry per CDR3 protein results from TCRdb running MiXCR on the 5' RACE reads. The repertoire holds around 27,000 distinct CDR3 sequences, with over 8.5% as singletons. Per germline, CDR1 GTSNPN and CDR2 SVGIG (reference sequence). This CDR3 spans 15 amino acids. V trimming: 4 bases; J trimming: 3 bases; junction bases outside the gene matches: 6. Sequencing input: whole blood. The chain joins TRBV30 to TRBJ1-6, with 7 positions matching TRBD1. This sequence originates from an adult who was a healthcare worker with PCR-confirmed SARS-CoV-2 infection or an uninfected control (not recorded which). CDR3 in amino acids: CAWKWRDSYNSPLHF. CDR3 nucleotides: TGTGCCTGGAAATGGCGGGACAGCTATAATTCACCCCTCCACTTT.